This record concerns one TCR beta chain sequence. As yet, its antigen is unknown. Original handling: Approximately 100,000 patient and roughly 150,000 healthy donor in-frame TCRbeta sequences came from conventional T cells. The assay was immunoSEQ multiplex PCR, and TCRdb's table has in-frame clones only and misses some. V and J calls and clone size follow that table, whereas D and trimming were derived from the DNA. The table has some 25,000 clones, almost 98% seen once. Sorting defined conventional CD4 T cells as CD4+CD127+. This sample was included in a study of B cell selection in AIRE deficiency. Study-wide results and limits: About a third of healthy-shared Treg sequences were found among patient Tconv cells. Tconv and Treg cells from AIRE-deficient patients resembled healthy donors in TCRBV usage, CDR3 length and diversity. CDR3s were shorter in shared Treg sequences, reflecting few non-templated nucleotide insertions.

The length of the CDR3 is 16 residues. V was pared by 2 bases and J by 0 bases, with 12 bases between. Germline V gene sequence: CDR1 MNHNS, CDR2 SASEGT. Material: conventional CD4+ T cells sorted from PBMCs. The sequence was obtained from a human donor with AIRE deficiency. The V gene is TRBV6-1, the J gene TRBJ2-3; weak D call: TRBD1 (6 bases). The CDR3 loop is CASSEFGQLSTDTQYF. CDR3 in DNA: TGTGCCAGCAGTGAATTCGGACAGCTCAGCACAGATACGCAGTATTTT.